The 4 T cell receptor beta chains given below trace back to one sample, sequenced in a study of T cell responses to AZD1222 COVID-19 vaccine. This table comes from immunoSEQ multiplex PCR, and its TCRdb copy is limited to in-frame clones, with some not included. The sample includes 100,000 to 150,000 clones, approximately 90% of them seen just once. Here the sequenced sample was peripheral blood, taken 28 days after the second AZD1222 dose. All receptors come from an adult who received the AZD1222 COVID-19 vaccine.

This clone was observed at least ten times. V gene TRBV25-1 combines with J gene TRBJ2-1; the D is unclear. CDR1 is MGHDK, CDR2 SYGVNS, per germline. Between the trimmed V and J ends, which lost 1 base and 10 bases, there was a span of 17 bases. The CDR3 is made up of 15 amino acids. CDR3 DNA sequence: TGTGCCAGCAGTGAATTGGGCTCCGTCGGTGTCGAGCAGTTCTTC. Its protein is CASSELGSVGVEQFF.

The V call is TRBV12-3 or TRBV12-4, the J call TRBJ1-6; D unresolved. V was shortened by 7 bases and J by 10 bases, with 14 bases between the two germline ends. The CDR3 is 13 amino acids. The CDR3 bases are TGTGCCAGCACCCCCCGATCGTTCTCACCCCTCCACTTT. Amino acid sequence: CASTPRSFSPLHF.

The count of this clone is one. The V gene is TRBV5-4, the J gene TRBJ2-2; D is possibly TRBD1 (6 bases). Trimming took 3 bases from V and 2 from J, leaving 11 bases between them. The CDR3 sequence is 15 residues long. Germline assignment: CDR1 SGHNT and CDR2 YYREEE (reference sequence). The CDR3 nucleotides are TGTGCCAGCAGCTCTACACAGGGAAACACCGGGGAGCTGTTTTTT. It is translated as CASSSTQGNTGELFF.

The CDR3 protein is CASNPGTSKSDTQYF. CDR3 coding DNA: TGCGCCAGCAACCCCGGGACTAGTAAGTCAGATACGCAGTATTTT. This chain joins TRBV5-1 and TRBJ2-3; TRBD2 aligns across 8 bases. The germline V gene encodes CDR1 SGHRS and CDR2 YFSETQ. CDR3 length: 15 amino acids. V shed 6 bases, J shed 4 bases, and the junction held 10 bases outside the gene matches.